Following are 16 T cell receptor beta chains from one sample sequenced in a study of blood T cell repertoires in COVID-19. Libraries were prepared by immunoSEQ multiplex PCR; TCRdb keeps only in-frame clonotypes and omits some of them. The table lists hundreds of thousands of clones, around 80% of them singletons. The sequenced sample was peripheral blood. The source is an elderly woman with acute or convalescent COVID-19.

The chain joins TRBV14 to TRBJ2-1, with 8 bases that match TRBD1. After removal of 3 bases from V and 6 bases from J, the junction contained 4 bases not matched to a gene. The CDR3 has 14 residues. The germline CDR1 and CDR2 sequences are SGHDN and FVKESK. The chain's CDR3 is CASSQGQVPNEQFF. CDR3 bases: TGTGCCAGCAGCCAGGGACAGGTGCCCAATGAGCAGTTCTTC.

V and J are TRBV1 and TRBJ2-6; the D call TRBD2 from the table was never checked on the DNA. TRBV1 corresponds to a pseudogene. CDR3 length equals 17 residues. CDR3 residues: CTSPRVAGSSGANVLTF. The CDR3, as DNA: TGCACCAGCCCAAGGGTAGCGGGTAGCTCTGGGGCCAACGTCCTGACTTTC.

This chain connects TRBV2 to TRBJ2-5, with TRBD2 identical over 16 bases. The CDR3 is made up of 19 amino acids. J lost 4 bases, V lost 6 bases, and 14 bases had no gene match. Germline CDR1 SNHLY, CDR2 FYNNEI. CDR3 bases: TGTGCCAGCAGACGACCGGTGGGACTAGCGGGGGGGCAGGGAGAGACCCAGTACTTC. It is translated as CASRRPVGLAGGQGETQYF.

J is TRBJ2-1 and V is TRBV5-1, with 7 positions matching TRBD1. In germline, CDR1 is SGHRS, CDR2 YFSETQ. V was clipped by 2 bases and J by 4 bases; unmatched bases: 3. The CDR3 covers 14 residues. For the CDR3, the DNA is TGCGCCAGCAGCTTCGGGACAGATTACAATGAGCAGTTCTTC. This gives the protein CASSFGTDYNEQFF.

The CDR3 bases are TGTGCCACCAGCAGAGATCGTATTGGGACAGGTGTCACCGGGGAGCTGTTTTTT. Its translation is CATSRDRIGTGVTGELFF. The chain employs TRBV15 and TRBJ2-2, with 8 bases fitting TRBD1. Trimming at V came to 0 bases and at J to 4 bases, leaving 10 bases not matched to a gene. The CDR3 has 18 amino acids. Germline V gives CDR1 LNHNV, CDR2 YYDKDF (reference sequence). The variable domain in full, completed from reference TRBV15 and TRBJ2-2, reads DAMVIQNPRYQVTQFGKPVTLSCSQTLNHNVMYWYQQKSSQAPKLLFHYYDKDFNNEADTPDNFQSRRPNTSFCFLDIRSPGLGDTAMYLCATSRDRIGTGVTGELFFGEGSRLTVL.

The chain uses TRBV5-4 and TRBJ1-1, with TRBD1 matching 7 bases. Germline CDR1 and CDR2: SGHNT and YYREEE (reference sequence). V lost 3 bases to trimming and J lost 1 base; unmatched junction nucleotides: 3. This CDR3 has 14 residues. The CDR3 sequence: CASSSTGRNTEAFF. CDR3 sequence (DNA): TGTGCCAGCAGCTCGACAGGGCGGAACACTGAAGCTTTCTTT.

V gene TRBV4-2 combines with J gene TRBJ1-5; D is perhaps TRBD1 (6 bases). The CDR3 is made up of 17 amino acids. Germline V gene sequence: CDR1 LGHNA, CDR2 YNFKEQ. V was shortened by 1 base and J by 6 bases, with 19 bases between the two germline ends. CDR3 loop: CASSQGTATGSGQPQHF. Here the CDR3 DNA reads TGTGCCAGCAGCCAAGGGACAGCCACGGGTTCGGGTCAGCCCCAGCATTTT.

The genes are TRBV7-3 and TRBJ2-5, with D tentatively TRBD2 (6 bases). V lost 5 bases and J lost 2, with 21 bases in between. The CDR3 consists of 17 residues. Looked up from germline, CDR1 is SGHTA and CDR2 is FQGTGA. CDR3 protein: CASSAGRGTGRQETQYF. CDR3 nucleotides: TGTGCCAGCAGCGCCGGGCGGGGAACCGGACGACAAGAGACCCAGTACTTC. The full variable domain, its missing parts supplied by reference TRBV7-3 and TRBJ2-5, is GAGVSQTPSNKVTEKGKYVELRCDPISGHTALYWYRQSLGQGPEFLIYFQGTGAADDSGLPNDRFFAVRPEGSVSTLKIQRTERGDSAVYLCASSAGRGTGRQETQYFGPGTRLLVL.

This rearrangement joins TRBV15 to TRBJ2-5, with 8 bases matching TRBD1. CDR1 LNHNV and CDR2 YYDKDF come from the germline V gene (reference sequence). This CDR3 region has 13 residues. Unmatched junction bases numbered 11, after V lost 5 bases and J lost 12 bases. The CDR3 loop is CATSGDSLGQEYF. In DNA, the CDR3 is TGTGCCACCAGCGGGGATTCTTTGGGACAGGAGTACTTC.

The gene calls are TRBV6-2 or TRBV6-3 and TRBJ1-1; 8 nucleotides align to TRBD1. Looked up from germline, CDR1 is MNHEY and CDR2 is SVGEGT. This CDR3 has 13 amino acids. After removal of 4 bases from V and 7 bases from J, the junction contained 5 bases not matched to a gene. This CDR3 reads CASSFNTGGEAFF. As DNA, the CDR3 is TGTGCCAGCAGTTTCAATACAGGGGGTGAAGCTTTCTTT.

This chain uses TRBV28 with TRBJ2-1, with 7 positions matching TRBD1. Trimming removed 4 bases from V and 3 bases from J; junction bases left unmatched: 12. Germline CDR1 reads MDHEN; CDR2 reads SYDVKM. The CDR3 has 17 amino acids. CDR3 sequence (DNA): TGTGCCAGCAGTTATTGGTCCGCACAGGGGATCTACAATGAGCAGTTCTTC. Its translation: CASSYWSAQGIYNEQFF.

This clone was observed a handful of times. This chain links TRBV19 with TRBJ1-2; maybe TRBD1 (5 bases). This CDR3 has 13 residues. Germline CDR1 reads LNHDA; CDR2 reads SQIVND (reference sequence). Trimming took 5 bases from V and 13 from J, leaving 20 bases between them. CDR3 region: CASSPRGVHICTF. CDR3 sequence (DNA): TGTGCCAGTAGTCCGCGGGGGGTGCATATCTGCACCTTC.

V is TRBV28 and J is TRBJ1-5; perhaps TRBD1 as D (5 bases). Germline V gene sequence: CDR1 MDHEN, CDR2 SYDVKM. The CDR3 length is 16 residues. V lost 2 bases and J 1 base, leaving 12 bases between the germline ends. This chain's CDR3 is CASSLQGGGSNQPQHF. CDR3 DNA: TGTGCCAGCAGTTTACAGGGTGGTGGGAGCAATCAGCCCCAGCATTTT.

The J gene is TRBJ2-1, the V gene TRBV28; 10 bases are a match to TRBD2. After removal of 7 bases from V and 8 bases from J, the junction contained 8 bases not matched to a gene. CDR1 is MDHEN, CDR2 SYDVKM, per germline. The CDR3 runs to 14 residues. CDR3 coding DNA: TGTGCCAGCAATGGGGCTAGCGGGAGATATGAGCAGTTCTTC. It is translated as CASNGASGRYEQFF.

The chain uses TRBV7-2 and TRBJ1-2; 10 nucleotides line up with TRBD1. Looked up from germline, CDR1 is SGHTA and CDR2 is FQGNSA. The CDR3 runs to 15 residues. V gave up 1 base and J gave up 7 bases; unmatched junction bases: 6. The CDR3: CASSLGGQGGTGYTF. CDR3 DNA: TGTGCCAGCAGCTTAGGAGGACAGGGGGGAACTGGCTACACCTTC.

J is TRBJ2-3 and V is TRBV30; D is uncertain. Trimming took off 5 bases at V and 1 base at J, with 10 bases between the two ends. CDR3 size: 13 residues. Germline V lookup: CDR1 GTSNPN, CDR2 SVGIG (reference sequence). In DNA form, the CDR3 reads TGTGCCTGGGGTCGGAGCCGCACAGATACGCAGTATTTT. Residues: CAWGRSRTDTQYF.